A single sample is the source of the 13 T cell receptor beta chains below, sequenced in a study of cytomegalovirus exposure and HLA in healthy donors. The PCR was carried out with 60 Vbeta primers and 13 Jbeta primers. Clones were read by immunoSEQ multiplex PCR, and TCRdb kept only the in-frame ones, dropping some. The sample holds roughly 180,000 clones, 80% to 85% seen once. The sample was PBMCs. The receptors shown here come from a boy aged 2 to 10 in good health and CMV-seronegative.

The genes are TRBV29-1 and TRBJ2-7; TRBD1 aligns across 11 bases. V lost 7 bases and J lost 6; bases outside the gene matches: 5. This CDR3 is built from 12 residues. Per the germline V gene, CDR1 is SQVTM and CDR2 is ANQGSEA. In DNA, the CDR3 is TGCAGCGGAAGGACAGGGGGCTCCGAGCAGTACTTC. Residues: CSGRTGGSEQYF.

The chain employs TRBV6-5 and TRBJ1-2; 11 positions match TRBD1. In germline, CDR1 is MNHEY, CDR2 SVGAGI. V gave up 0 bases and J gave up 8 bases; unmatched junction bases: 5. The CDR3 contains 15 residues. CDR3 nucleotides: TGTGCCAGCAGTTACTCCCAGGGACAGGGGGACGGCTACACCTTC. It specifies CASSYSQGQGDGYTF.

V and J are TRBV6-1 and TRBJ1-1; D is undetermined. Germline assignment: CDR1 MNHNS and CDR2 SASEGT. V was cut by 6 bases and J by 7 bases, with 15 bases left in between. There are 13 residues in the CDR3. CDR3 nucleotide sequence: TGTGCCAGCAGCGCCGTGAGGACTGATGAAGCTTTCTTT. Its translation is CASSAVRTDEAFF.

This chain links TRBV12-5 with TRBJ1-1, with 7 bases identical to TRBD1. Trimming removed 0 bases from V and 11 bases from J; junction bases left unmatched: 9. The length of the CDR3 is 14 residues. Germline CDR1 and CDR2: LGHNT and FRNRAP. CDR3 sequence: CASGLVSIGGAAFF. CDR3 bases: TGTGCTAGTGGTTTGGTGTCGATAGGGGGCGCGGCTTTCTTT.

J is TRBJ1-2 and V is TRBV27, with D possibly matching TRBD1 (6 bases). CDR3 length: 15 amino acids. Germline V gives CDR1 MNHEY, CDR2 SMNVEV (reference sequence). V shed 5 bases and J shed 2 bases, with 15 bases lying between them. For the CDR3, the DNA is TGTGCCAGCAGTCCGGGACCAACAGGGAACTATGGCTACACCTTC. It yields the protein CASSPGPTGNYGYTF.

The J gene is TRBJ2-5, the V gene TRBV9, with 7 bases that match TRBD2. CDR3 length equals 15 residues. The ends lost 0 bases at V and 11 bases at J; junction bases unmatched: 13. CDR1 is SGDLS, CDR2 YYNGEE, per germline. CDR3 DNA sequence: TGTGCCAGCAGCGTAGGAGGTAGCATCGCGGGGGAGCAGTACTTC. It translates to CASSVGGSIAGEQYF.

The J gene is TRBJ2-5, the V gene TRBV5-4, with D unresolved. The CDR3 spans 14 residues. The germline V and J ends were trimmed by 1 base and 4 bases, with 11 bases remaining between them. Germline-derived CDR1 and CDR2 are SGHNT and YYREEE (reference sequence). For the CDR3, the DNA is TGTGCCAGCAGCTTGCACGGGTCCGGAGAGACCCAGTACTTC. It codes for CASSLHGSGETQYF.

The V and J genes are TRBV7-3 and TRBJ2-3; D possibly corresponds to TRBD2 (5 bases). Deletions cut 2 bases from V and 4 bases from J, with 16 bases between. CDR1 and CDR2 (germline): SGHTA, FQGTGA. This CDR3 has 16 residues. The CDR3 loop is CASSLLGEGVADTQYF. The DNA for the CDR3 is TGTGCCAGCAGCTTACTGGGAGAGGGTGTGGCAGATACGCAGTATTTT. The full variable domain, with the rest looked up from reference TRBV7-3 and TRBJ2-3, is GAGVSQTPSNKVTEKGKYVELRCDPISGHTALYWYRQSLGQGPEFLIYFQGTGAADDSGLPNDRFFAVRPEGSVSTLKIQRTERGDSAVYLCASSLLGEGVADTQYFGPGTRLTVL.

This rearrangement joins TRBV29-1 to TRBJ1-1, with D unclear. Germline loops: CDR1 SQVTM, CDR2 ANQGSEA. The CDR3 sequence is 14 residues long. V lost 3 bases and J lost 5, with 16 bases in between. CDR3 nucleotide sequence: TGCAGCGTTGATAGAGGGAGAGGGAGGACTGAAGCTTTCTTT. This sequence encodes CSVDRGRGRTEAFF.

This clone was seen a few times. This chain connects TRBV7-8 to TRBJ2-5; 7 positions match TRBD2. Losses at the gene ends were 3 bases for V and 1 base for J; bases not matched to a gene: 5. Germline CDR1 and CDR2: SGHVS and FQNEAQ. The CDR3 has 15 amino acids. CDR3 DNA: TGTGCCAGCAGCTTTTCTGGGGGGGTCCAAGAGACCCAGTACTTC. Its translation: CASSFSGGVQETQYF.

This rearrangement joins TRBV2 to TRBJ1-1; 9 bases are shared with TRBD1. CDR1 and CDR2 from the germline V gene are SNHLY and FYNNEI. The CDR3 consists of 13 residues. Trimming took 4 bases from V and 8 from J; bases not matched to a gene: 5. The CDR3 DNA reads as TGTGCCAGCAGTGGCGGACAGGGGAGGGAAGCTTTCTTT. Translation gives CASSGGQGREAFF. The variable domain in full, completed from reference TRBV2 and TRBJ1-1, reads EPEVTQTPSHQVTQMGQEVILRCVPISNHLYFYWYRQILGQKVEFLVSFYNNEISEKSEIFDDQFSVERPDGSNFTLKIRSTKLEDSAMYFCASSGGQGREAFFGQGTRLTVV.

A single count supports this clone. The chain joins TRBV30 to TRBJ1-5; D possibly corresponds to TRBD1 (5 bases). Germline V CDR1 and CDR2: GTSNPN, SVGIG (reference sequence). V lost 0 bases and J 8 bases, leaving 14 bases between the germline ends. CDR3 size: 14 residues. CDR3 coding DNA: TGTGCCTGGAGTGTTGGGGGACTAGTGGAGCCCCAGCATTTT. Amino acid sequence: CAWSVGGLVEPQHF.

V is TRBV27 and J is TRBJ2-3; the D is unclear. Looked up from germline, CDR1 is MNHEY and CDR2 is SMNVEV (reference sequence). V was shortened by 4 bases and J by 4 bases, with 3 bases between the two germline ends. The CDR3 runs to 11 residues. Written as DNA, the CDR3 is TGTGCCAGCAGTTCCGCAGATACGCAGTATTTT. Its protein product is CASSSADTQYF.